This is a list of T cell receptor beta chains from one sample in a study of human T cells and chemical hapten exposure. One entry per CDR3 protein, called by TCRdb with MiXCR from the RACE reads. Of over 80,000 distinct CDR3 sequences listed, approximately 11% are singletons. Specimen: whole blood, collected in connection with sensitization to the hapten diphenylcyclopropenone (DPC). These receptors were taken from a young woman with alopecia areata. Some clones in this sample may be carry-over from other donors' samples. The CDR3 runs from the conserved cysteine through the conserved F or W. Each record gives: CDR3 DNA, CDR3 protein, V gene, J gene, D gene, clone size. A D gene is named only where the DNA matches it firmly. Expanded clones are given a class, and other clones once, few, many or no size at all.

TGTGCCAGCAGCCAAGCCGTCGGCCAGACCTACGAGCAGTACTTC	CASSQAVGQTYEQYF	TRBV4-2	TRBJ2-7	NA	few
TGCGCCAGCAGCCAAGATAGACTAGCGGGAGCTAATGAGCAGTTCTTC	CASSQDRLAGANEQFF	TRBV4-3	TRBJ2-1	TRBD2	NA
TGTGCCAGCAGTTTATGGAACAGGGCAGAGACCCAGTACTTC	CASSLWNRAETQYF	TRBV27	TRBJ2-5	NA	NA
TGTGCCAGCTCACCACGAGGGGCCGGCGGGTCTTCCTACAATGAGCAGTTCTTC	CASSPRGAGGSSYNEQFF	TRBV18	TRBJ2-1	NA	few
TGTGCCAGTAGTATTCTGTCTAGCACCACAGATACGCAGTATTTT	CASSILSSTTDTQYF	TRBV19	TRBJ2-3	NA	NA
TGTGCCAGCAGGCCACTAAGATTTTCGCAGGGTAGGAGCAATCAGCCCCAGCATTTT	CASRPLRFSQGRSNQPQHF	TRBV6-5	TRBJ1-5	NA	NA
TGCAGCGGACGTGGGGTACCCCACACAGATACGCAGTATTTT	CSGRGVPHTDTQYF	TRBV29-1	TRBJ2-3	NA	NA
TGTGCCAGCAGCTTAGACCGACCTAGCGGGAGCTCCTACAATGAGCAGTTCTTC	CASSLDRPSGSSYNEQFF	TRBV7-6	TRBJ2-1	TRBD2	many
TGTGCCAGCAGTTTATTCTCTGGGGCCAACGTCCTGACTTTC	CASSLFSGANVLTF	TRBV12-3/TRBV12-4	TRBJ2-6	NA	few
TGCAGCGTTGGGTTATATACGCAGTATTTT	CSVGLYTQYF	TRBV29-1	TRBJ2-3	NA	NA
TGCAGTGCTGCCGGGACAGGGGGCTCCCCGCCTTATGTCGTTACCTACGAGCAGTACTTC	CSAAGTGGSPPYVVTYEQYF	TRBV20-1	TRBJ2-7	TRBD1	many
TGCGCCAGCAGCCCGGCGTTTGAATCCTCATACGAGCAGTACTTC	CASSPAFESSYEQYF	TRBV4-3	TRBJ2-7	NA	many
TGCAGCGTTTTATGGGGAAGTACGGAGCAGTACTTC	CSVLWGSTEQYF	TRBV29-1	TRBJ2-7	NA	NA
TGTGCCAGCAGTCAAGGGCAGCATACCGGGGAGCTGTTTTTT	CASSQGQHTGELFF	TRBV27	TRBJ2-2	NA	NA
TGTGCCAGCAGCCTCCAGGGAGGGGACGAGCAGTACTTC	CASSLQGGDEQYF	TRBV5-4	TRBJ2-7	TRBD2	few
TGTGCCAGCAGTTACGGCGGGAGTGAGCAGTACTTC	CASSYGGSEQYF	TRBV6-2/TRBV6-3	TRBJ2-7	TRBD2	few
TGTGCCAGCAGCTTAGGGGGGGGCCCCAGTGAGCAGTTCTTC	CASSLGGGPSEQFF	TRBV7-2	TRBJ2-1	NA	many
TGCGCCAGCAGCCAGAGGCTTATTTGGGGGAATGGTGACACCGGGGAGCTGTTTTTT	CASSQRLIWGNGDTGELFF	TRBV4-3	TRBJ2-2	NA	many
TGTGCCAGCAGCTTAGATGGGACACACTCTGGAAACACCATATATTTT	CASSLDGTHSGNTIYF	TRBV7-9	TRBJ1-3	NA	NA
TGTGCCAGCTCGCCTCGGGACAGGGGGTTCGAGCAGTACTTC	CASSPRDRGFEQYF	TRBV18	TRBJ2-7	TRBD1	many
TGCAGCGTTGAAACGGTTAGCAATCAGCCCCAGCATTTT	CSVETVSNQPQHF	TRBV29-1	TRBJ1-5	NA	few
TGTGCCAGCAGCCAAGATGGTAGCGGGAGTTTTTTGTCCGGTGGTGAGCAGTTCTTC	CASSQDGSGSFLSGGEQFF	TRBV4-2	TRBJ2-1	TRBD2	few
TGTGCCAGCAGTTACTCGTTCCGGACAGGTGGACCTCGGGAGCAGTACTTC	CASSYSFRTGGPREQYF	TRBV6-2/TRBV6-3	TRBJ2-7	TRBD1	many
TGTGCCAGCAGTTGGATATCAAATTCACCCCTCCACTTT	CASSWISNSPLHF	TRBV12-3/TRBV12-4	TRBJ1-6	NA	many
TGTGCCAGCAGTACTAGACCGAGAACCTACGAGCAGTACTTC	CASSTRPRTYEQYF	TRBV6-5	TRBJ2-7	NA	many
TGTGCCAGCAGTGAAAGGGACGAGCAGTACTTC	CASSERDEQYF	TRBV2	TRBJ2-7	NA	NA
TGTGCCAGCAGCCGGACAGGGGGCATTGGTGGAAACACCATATATTTT	CASSRTGGIGGNTIYF	TRBV12-3/TRBV12-4	TRBJ1-3	TRBD1	NA
TGTGCCAGCACCCCAACCGGGACAGCGGTCCCCTACGAGCAGTACTTC	CASTPTGTAVPYEQYF	TRBV28	TRBJ2-7	TRBD1	once
TGCAGTGCCCCTGCGGGGACCTTGGATACGCAGTATTTT	CSAPAGTLDTQYF	TRBV20-1	TRBJ2-3	NA	few
TGCAGCGTTGAAACGGGACAGGAGGCTGCGTTCTTC	CSVETGQEAAFF	TRBV29-1	TRBJ2-1	TRBD1	NA
TGTGTCAGCAGACTCTCAAGCGGGAACACCTACAATGAGCAGTTCTTC	CVSRLSSGNTYNEQFF	TRBV7-2	TRBJ2-1	TRBD2	NA
TGCAGCGTCGCTCGACAGGGGCTAAACACTGAAGCTTTCTTT	CSVARQGLNTEAFF	TRBV29-1	TRBJ1-1	TRBD1	many
TGTGCCAGCTCACTTTGGACAGGGGATGGGGAAGGCTACACCTTC	CASSLWTGDGEGYTF	TRBV18	TRBJ1-2	TRBD1	many
TGCGCCAGCAGTGGGACAGCGACAGATACGCAGTATTTT	CASSGTATDTQYF	TRBV5-1	TRBJ2-3	TRBD1	few
TGTGCCAGCAGTGAAGCGCACTACTCGAACACTGAAGCTTTCTTT	CASSEAHYSNTEAFF	TRBV6-1	TRBJ1-1	NA	many
TGTGCCAGCAGTTTAGTAGCGGGGCCCACAGATACGCAGTATTTT	CASSLVAGPTDTQYF	TRBV27	TRBJ2-3	TRBD2	NA
TGTGCCAGCAGCTTGACTAGCGGGGTACAAGAGACCCAGTACTTC	CASSLTSGVQETQYF	TRBV7-3	TRBJ2-5	TRBD2	many
TGTGCCAGCAGTTTGAACGGGGGCAATCAGCCCCAGCATTTT	CASSLNGGNQPQHF	TRBV12-3/TRBV12-4	TRBJ1-5	NA	many
TGTGCCAGCAGCGCGGGATTTTTAAGGGCCTACGAGCAGTACTTC	CASSAGFLRAYEQYF	TRBV6-5	TRBJ2-7	NA	few
TGTGCCAGTCTGGGGGATTTTAATGAAAAACTGTTTTTT	CASLGDFNEKLFF	TRBV2	TRBJ1-4	NA	few
TGTGCCAGCAGGGCCGGGACCGCGAACGCCGGGGAGCTGTTTTTT	CASRAGTANAGELFF	TRBV11-3	TRBJ2-2	NA	NA
TGCGCCAGCAGACCCGGGACATCGGGGTCCACAGATACGCAGTATTTT	CASRPGTSGSTDTQYF	TRBV5-1	TRBJ2-3	NA	NA
TGCAGCGTAGAGGGGGAGGGGGTCGATGAGCAGTTCTTC	CSVEGEGVDEQFF	TRBV29-1	TRBJ2-1	NA	NA
TGTGCCAGCAGCTTCGGCGGTGGTAATAATTCACCCCTCCACTTT	CASSFGGGNNSPLHF	TRBV7-9	TRBJ1-6	NA	many
TGTGCCAGCAGCTTAGGGGTGACTAGCGGATCCTCGGATACGCAGTATTTT	CASSLGVTSGSSDTQYF	TRBV7-2	TRBJ2-3	TRBD2	NA
TGTGCCAGTGGGAAGAGGGAAGCTTTCTTT	CASGKREAFF	TRBV28	TRBJ1-1	NA	many
TGTGCCAGCAGCGAAACCAGCGGGAGGGCTTACGAGCAGTACTTC	CASSETSGRAYEQYF	TRBV7-2	TRBJ2-7	TRBD2	NA
TGTGCCAGCAGCTCGGACACGATGAACACTGAAGCTTTCTTT	CASSSDTMNTEAFF	TRBV2	TRBJ1-1	NA	NA
TGTGCCAGCAGCATAACTAGCGGAGGGGTCACAGATACGCAGTATTTT	CASSITSGGVTDTQYF	TRBV3-1	TRBJ2-3	TRBD2	many
TGCGCCAGCAGCCAAGATCTCGACAGTTCCAATCAGCCCCAGCATTTT	CASSQDLDSSNQPQHF	TRBV4-3	TRBJ1-5	NA	NA
TGTGCCAGCAGAAGATCAGCCAATGAGCAGTTCTTC	CASRRSANEQFF	TRBV2	TRBJ2-1	NA	many
TGCGCCAGCAGCTTCCGCGCCTCCCAAGAGACCCAGTACTTC	CASSFRASQETQYF	TRBV5-1	TRBJ2-5	NA	NA
TGTGCCAGCTCACCTGGACCTTCGGATACGCAGTATTTT	CASSPGPSDTQYF	TRBV18	TRBJ2-3	NA	NA
TGTGCCAGCAGCTACGGACAGGGCGGGGAGCTGTTTTTT	CASSYGQGGELFF	TRBV7-2	TRBJ2-2	TRBD1	NA
TGTGCCAGCAGCTTACAGGGGGGACACACTGAAGCTTTCTTT	CASSLQGGHTEAFF	TRBV7-9	TRBJ1-1	TRBD1	NA
TGCAGTGCTAGAAGGGCACCCGAGCAGTACTTC	CSARRAPEQYF	TRBV20-1	TRBJ2-7	NA	many
TGTGCCAGCAGTTGGCAACTAGCGGGGGCTTCGCTAGCCAAAAACATTCAGTACTTC	CASSWQLAGASLAKNIQYF	TRBV6-6	TRBJ2-4	TRBD2	many
TGCGCCAGCAGCCACCAGGTAGGGGTTGAAGCTTTCTTT	CASSHQVGVEAFF	TRBV4-3	TRBJ1-1	NA	many
TGCAGTGCCAACTCCGGTGGGGCCTACGAGCAGTACTTC	CSANSGGAYEQYF	TRBV20-1	TRBJ2-7	NA	many
TGTGCCAGCAGTGAAATAGCGGGATTAGGCGGGGCCCAGTACTTC	CASSEIAGLGGAQYF	TRBV2	TRBJ2-5	TRBD2	few